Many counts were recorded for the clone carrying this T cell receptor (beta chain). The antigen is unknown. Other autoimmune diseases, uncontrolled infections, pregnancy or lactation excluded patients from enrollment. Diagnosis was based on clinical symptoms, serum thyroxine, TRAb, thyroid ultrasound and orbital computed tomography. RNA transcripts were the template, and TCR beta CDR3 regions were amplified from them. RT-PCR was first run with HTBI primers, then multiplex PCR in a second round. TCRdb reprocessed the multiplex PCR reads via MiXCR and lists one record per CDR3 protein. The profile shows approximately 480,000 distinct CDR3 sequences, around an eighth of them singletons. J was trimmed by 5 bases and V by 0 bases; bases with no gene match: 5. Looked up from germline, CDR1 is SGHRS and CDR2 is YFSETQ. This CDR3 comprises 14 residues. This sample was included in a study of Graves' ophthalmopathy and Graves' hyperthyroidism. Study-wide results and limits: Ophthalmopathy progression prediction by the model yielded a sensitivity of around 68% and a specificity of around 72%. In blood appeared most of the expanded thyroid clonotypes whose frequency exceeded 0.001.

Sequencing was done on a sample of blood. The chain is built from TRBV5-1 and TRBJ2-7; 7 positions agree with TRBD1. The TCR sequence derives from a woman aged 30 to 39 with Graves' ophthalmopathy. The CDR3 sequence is CASSLVDRANEQYF. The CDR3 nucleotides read TGCGCCAGCAGCTTGGTCGACAGGGCGAACGAGCAGTACTTC.